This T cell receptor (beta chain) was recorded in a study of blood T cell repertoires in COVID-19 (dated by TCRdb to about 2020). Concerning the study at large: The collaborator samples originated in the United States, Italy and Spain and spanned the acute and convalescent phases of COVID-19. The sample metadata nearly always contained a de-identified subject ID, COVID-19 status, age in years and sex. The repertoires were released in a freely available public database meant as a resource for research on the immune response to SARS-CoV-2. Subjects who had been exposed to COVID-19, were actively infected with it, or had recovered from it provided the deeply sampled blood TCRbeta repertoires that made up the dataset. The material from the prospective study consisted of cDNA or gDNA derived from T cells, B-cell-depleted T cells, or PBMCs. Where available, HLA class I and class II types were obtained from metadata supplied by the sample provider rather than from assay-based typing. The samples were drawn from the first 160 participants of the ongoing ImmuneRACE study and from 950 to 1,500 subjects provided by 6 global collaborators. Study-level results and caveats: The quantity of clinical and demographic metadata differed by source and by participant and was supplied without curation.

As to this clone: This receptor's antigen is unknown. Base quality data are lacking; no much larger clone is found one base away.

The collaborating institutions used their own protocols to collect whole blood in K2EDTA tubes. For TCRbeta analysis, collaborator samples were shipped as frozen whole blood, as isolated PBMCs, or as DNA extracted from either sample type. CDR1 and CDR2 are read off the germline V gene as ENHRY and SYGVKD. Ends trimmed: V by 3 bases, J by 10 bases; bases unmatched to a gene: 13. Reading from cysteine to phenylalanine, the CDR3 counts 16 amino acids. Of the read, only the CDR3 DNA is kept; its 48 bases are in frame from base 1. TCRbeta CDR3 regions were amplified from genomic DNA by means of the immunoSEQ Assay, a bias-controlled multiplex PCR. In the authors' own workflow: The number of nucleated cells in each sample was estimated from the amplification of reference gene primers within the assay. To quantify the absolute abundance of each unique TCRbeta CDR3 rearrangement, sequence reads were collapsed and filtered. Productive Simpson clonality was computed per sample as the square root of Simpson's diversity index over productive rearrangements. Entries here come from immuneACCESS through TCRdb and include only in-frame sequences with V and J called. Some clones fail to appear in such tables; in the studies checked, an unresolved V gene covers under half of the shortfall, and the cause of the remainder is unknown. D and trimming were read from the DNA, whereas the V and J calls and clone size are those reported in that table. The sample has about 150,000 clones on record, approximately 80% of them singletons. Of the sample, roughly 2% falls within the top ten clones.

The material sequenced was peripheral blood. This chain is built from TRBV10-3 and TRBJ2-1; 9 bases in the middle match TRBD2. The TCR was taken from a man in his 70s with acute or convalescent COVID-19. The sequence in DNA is TGTGCCATCAGTGAAGGTAGCGGGAGTATCGGGGTAGAGCAGTTCTTC. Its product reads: CAISEGSGSIGVEQFF.